This T cell receptor (beta chain) was sequenced during a study of T cell responses to AZD1222 COVID-19 vaccine. Study findings and constraints: Clonal diversity may have been underestimated in mostly white British donors.

Worth noting for this clone: Its target is unknown.

This CDR3 has 14 residues. V dropped 7 bases and J dropped 2; count of bases not matched to a gene: 6. Germline V CDR1 and CDR2: LGHNT, FRNRAP. Data came from immunoSEQ multiplex PCR; TCRdb stores just in-frame clones and leaves some out. The data contain more than 65,000 clones, over 65% of them singletons. The sequence was collected from an adult who received the AZD1222 COVID-19 vaccine. This specimen was peripheral blood, taken 28 days after the second AZD1222 dose. The rearrangement uses TRBV12-5 and TRBJ1-2; 8 bases are shared with TRBD1. DNA of the CDR3: TGTGCTAGTGCCTCGGGACAGGTGAACTATGGCTACACCTTC. Translated, it gives CASASGQVNYGYTF. Complete variable domain (other parts from reference TRBV12-5 and TRBJ1-2): DARVTQTPRHKVTEMGQEVTMRCQPILGHNTVFWYRQTMMQGLELLAYFRNRAPLDDSGMPKDRFSAEMPDATLATLKIQPSEPRDSAVYFCASASGQVNYGYTFGSGTRLTVV.